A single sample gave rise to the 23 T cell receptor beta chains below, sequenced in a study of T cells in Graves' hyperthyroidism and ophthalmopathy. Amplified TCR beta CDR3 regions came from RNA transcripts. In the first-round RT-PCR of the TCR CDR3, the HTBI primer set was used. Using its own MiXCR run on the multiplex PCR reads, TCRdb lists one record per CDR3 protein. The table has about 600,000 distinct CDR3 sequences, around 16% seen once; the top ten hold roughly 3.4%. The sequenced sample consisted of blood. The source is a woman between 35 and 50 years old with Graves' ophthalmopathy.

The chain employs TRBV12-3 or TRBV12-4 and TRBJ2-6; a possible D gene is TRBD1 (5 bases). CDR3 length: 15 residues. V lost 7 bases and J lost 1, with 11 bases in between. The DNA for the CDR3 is TGTGCCAGCAATAAGGACATGTCTGGGGCCAACGTCCTGACTTTC. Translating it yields CASNKDMSGANVLTF.

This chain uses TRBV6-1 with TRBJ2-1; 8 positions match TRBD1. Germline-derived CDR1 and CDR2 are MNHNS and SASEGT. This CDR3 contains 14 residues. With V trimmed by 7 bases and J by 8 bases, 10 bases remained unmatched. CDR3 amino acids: CASNPGTGFDEQFF. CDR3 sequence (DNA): TGTGCCAGCAACCCCGGGACAGGCTTTGATGAGCAGTTCTTC.

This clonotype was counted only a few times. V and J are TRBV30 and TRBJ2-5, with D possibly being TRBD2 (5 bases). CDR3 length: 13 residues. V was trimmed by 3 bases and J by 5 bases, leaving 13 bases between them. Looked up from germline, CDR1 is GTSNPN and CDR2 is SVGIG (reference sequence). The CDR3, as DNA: TGTGCCTGGAGACCAGAGGGTCGCGAGACCCAGTACTTC. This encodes CAWRPEGRETQYF.

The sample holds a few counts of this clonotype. CDR3 nucleotides: TGCGCCAGCAGTGATGCGCAGGAGGGGGCCGGGGAGCTGTTTTTT. As protein: CASSDAQEGAGELFF. This chain uses TRBV10-1 with TRBJ2-2; tentatively, D is TRBD1 or TRBD2 (6 bases each). CDR3 length: 15 residues. The V end was cut by 3 bases, the J end by 6 bases, with 14 bases between. Germline V lookup: CDR1 WNHNN, CDR2 SYGVQD (reference sequence).

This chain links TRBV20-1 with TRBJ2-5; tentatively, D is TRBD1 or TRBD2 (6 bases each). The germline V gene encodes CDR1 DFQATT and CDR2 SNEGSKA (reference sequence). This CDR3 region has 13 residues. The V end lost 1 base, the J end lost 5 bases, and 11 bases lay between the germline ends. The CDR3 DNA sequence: TGCAGTGCTAGAGTGGGGGGCGGGGAGACCCAGTACTTC. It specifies CSARVGGGETQYF.

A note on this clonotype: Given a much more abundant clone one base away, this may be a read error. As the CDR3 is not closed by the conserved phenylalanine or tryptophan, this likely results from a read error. CDR3 sequence: CSVTGQTLPYEQYI. CDR3 nucleotides: TGCAGCGTAACGGGACAGACACTGCCCTACGAGCAGTACATC. V is TRBV29-1 and J is TRBJ2-7; 7 bases map to TRBD1. The germline CDR1 and CDR2 sequences are SQVTM and ANQGSEA. The CDR3 is 14 amino acids. The V and J ends lost 6 bases and 2 bases, in that order; junction bases with no gene match: 10.

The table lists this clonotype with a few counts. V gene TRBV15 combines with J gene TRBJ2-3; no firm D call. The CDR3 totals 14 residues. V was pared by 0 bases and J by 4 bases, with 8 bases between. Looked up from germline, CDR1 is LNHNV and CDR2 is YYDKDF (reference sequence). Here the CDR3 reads CATSRDPHPDTQYF. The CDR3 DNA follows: TGTGCCACCAGCAGAGATCCCCATCCAGATACGCAGTATTTT.

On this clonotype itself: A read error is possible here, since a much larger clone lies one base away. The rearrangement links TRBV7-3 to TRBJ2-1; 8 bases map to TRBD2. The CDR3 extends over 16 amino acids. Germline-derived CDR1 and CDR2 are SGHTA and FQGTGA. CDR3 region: CARSLKVAGSYNEQFF. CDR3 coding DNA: TGTGCCAGGAGCTTAAAGGTAGCGGGGTCCTACAATGAGCAGTTCTTC.

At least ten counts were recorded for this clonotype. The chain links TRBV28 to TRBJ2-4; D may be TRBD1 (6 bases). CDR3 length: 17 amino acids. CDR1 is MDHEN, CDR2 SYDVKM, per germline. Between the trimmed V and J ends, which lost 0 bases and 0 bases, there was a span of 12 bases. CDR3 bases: TGTGCCAGCAGTTTATGGGGGACACCAATAGCCAAAAACATTCAGTACTTC. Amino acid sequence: CASSLWGTPIAKNIQYF.

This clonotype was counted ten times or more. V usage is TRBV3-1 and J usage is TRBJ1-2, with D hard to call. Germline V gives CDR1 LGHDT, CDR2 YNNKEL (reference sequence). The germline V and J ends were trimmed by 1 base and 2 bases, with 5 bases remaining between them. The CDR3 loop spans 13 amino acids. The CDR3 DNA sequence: TGTGCCAGCAGCCAAGCCCAGAACTATGGCTACACCTTC. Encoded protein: CASSQAQNYGYTF.

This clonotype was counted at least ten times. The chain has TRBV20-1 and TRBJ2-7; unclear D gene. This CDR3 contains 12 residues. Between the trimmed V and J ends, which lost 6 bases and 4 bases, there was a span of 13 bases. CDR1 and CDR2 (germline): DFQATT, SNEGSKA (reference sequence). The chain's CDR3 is CSAQADLYEQYF. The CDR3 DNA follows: TGCAGTGCCCAGGCGGACCTTTACGAGCAGTACTTC.

CDR3 sequence reads: CASSYQGERETQYF. The CDR3 region has the DNA TGTGCCAGCAGTTACCAGGGGGAGAGAGAGACCCAGTACTTC. The chain joins TRBV6-1 to TRBJ2-5; 7 bases align to TRBD1. Germline V lookup: CDR1 MNHNS, CDR2 SASEGT. The V segment lost 5 bases and the J segment 4 bases; nucleotides outside the gene matches: 7. The CDR3 sequence is 14 residues long.

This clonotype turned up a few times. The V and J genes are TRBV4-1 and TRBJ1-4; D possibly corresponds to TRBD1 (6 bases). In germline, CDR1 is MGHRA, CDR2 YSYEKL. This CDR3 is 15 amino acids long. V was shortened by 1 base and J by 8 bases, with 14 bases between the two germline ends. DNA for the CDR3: TGCGCCAGCAGCCAAGGTCACCCGGGGGGCGAAAAACTGTTTTTT. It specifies CASSQGHPGGEKLFF.

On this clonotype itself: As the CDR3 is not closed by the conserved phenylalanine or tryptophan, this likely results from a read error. Here the CDR3 reads CASSIVAGSATEAFL. CDR3 DNA: TGTGCCAGTAGTATAGTCGCAGGGAGCGCCACTGAAGCTTTCCTT. V and J are TRBV19 and TRBJ1-1; possible D gene TRBD1, 5 bases. Trimming pared 1 base from V and 4 bases from J, leaving 13 bases between. This CDR3 has 15 residues. Germline CDR1 reads LNHDA; CDR2 reads SQIVND (reference sequence).

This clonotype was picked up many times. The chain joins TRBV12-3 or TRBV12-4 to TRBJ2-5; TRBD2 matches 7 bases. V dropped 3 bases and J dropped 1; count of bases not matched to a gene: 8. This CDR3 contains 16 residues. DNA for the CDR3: TGTGCCAGCAGTTTCGGCGGGAGTGTGCCCCAAGAGACCCAGTACTTC. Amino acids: CASSFGGSVPQETQYF.

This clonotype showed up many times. In DNA, the CDR3 is TGTGCCAGCAGCTTAAATTTTGGGGGGGAGCAGTTCTTC. Its protein is CASSLNFGGEQFF. The chain couples TRBV7-3 to TRBJ2-1, with D perhaps matching TRBD2 (6 bases). The CDR3 has 13 residues. The germline V and J ends were trimmed by 1 base and 10 bases, with 11 bases remaining between them. CDR1 and CDR2 from the germline V gene are SGHTA and FQGTGA.

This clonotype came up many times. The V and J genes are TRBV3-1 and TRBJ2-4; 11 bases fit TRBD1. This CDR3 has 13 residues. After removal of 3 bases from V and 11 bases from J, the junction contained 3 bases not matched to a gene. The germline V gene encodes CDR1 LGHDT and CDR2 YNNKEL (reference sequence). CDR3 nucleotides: TGTGCCAGCAGCCAGGGACAGGGGGGCCTTCAGTACTTC. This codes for CASSQGQGGLQYF.

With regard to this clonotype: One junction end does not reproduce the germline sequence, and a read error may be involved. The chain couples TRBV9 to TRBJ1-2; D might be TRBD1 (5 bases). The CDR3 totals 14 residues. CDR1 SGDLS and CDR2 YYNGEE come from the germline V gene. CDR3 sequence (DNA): TGTGCCAGCAGCGCCTGGGACGGCGCGTATGGCTACGCCTTC. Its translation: CASSAWDGAYGYAF.

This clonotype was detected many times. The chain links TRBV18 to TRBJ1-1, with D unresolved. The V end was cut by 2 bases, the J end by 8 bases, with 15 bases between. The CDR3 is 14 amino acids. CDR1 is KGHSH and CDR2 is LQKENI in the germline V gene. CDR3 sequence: CASSPRADGVEAFF. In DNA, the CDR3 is TGTGCCAGCTCACCAAGGGCTGATGGAGTGGAAGCTTTCTTT.

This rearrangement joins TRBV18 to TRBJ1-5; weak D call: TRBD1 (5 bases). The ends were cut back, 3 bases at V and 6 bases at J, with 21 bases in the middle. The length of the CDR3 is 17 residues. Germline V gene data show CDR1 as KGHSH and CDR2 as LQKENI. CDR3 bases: TGTGCCAGCTCACCTACGGGGGTTCGGGGGTCCGGTCAGCCCCAGCATTTT. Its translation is CASSPTGVRGSGQPQHF.

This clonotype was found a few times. The CDR3 here is CASSPHLGDTQYF. The CDR3, as DNA: TGTGCCAGCAGCCCCCATTTAGGTGATACGCAGTATTTT. The chain uses TRBV7-9 and TRBJ2-3, with D hard to call. The CDR3 length is 13 residues. With 5 bases removed from V and 6 bases from J, the gap between germline ends came to 12 bases. Germline values: CDR1 SEHNR, CDR2 FQNEAQ (reference sequence).

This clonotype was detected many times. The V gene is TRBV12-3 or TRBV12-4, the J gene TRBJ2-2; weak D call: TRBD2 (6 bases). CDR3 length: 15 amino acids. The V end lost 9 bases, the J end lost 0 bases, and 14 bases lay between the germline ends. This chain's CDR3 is CASAVGGSNTGELFF. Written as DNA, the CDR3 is TGTGCCAGTGCCGTGGGGGGTTCGAACACCGGGGAGCTGTTTTTT.

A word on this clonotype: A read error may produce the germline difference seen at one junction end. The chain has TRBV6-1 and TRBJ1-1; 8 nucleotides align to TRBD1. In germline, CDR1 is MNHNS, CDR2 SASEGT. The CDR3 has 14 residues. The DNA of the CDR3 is TGTACCAGCAGACCCGACAGGGGGAACACTGAAGCTTTCTTT. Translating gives CTSRPDRGNTEAFF.